These 19 T cell receptor beta chains share one sample of origin, sequenced in a study of beta chain features in type 1 diabetes. Every isolated RNA sample was fully reverse transcribed, so sequencing captured expressed TCRB transcripts. TCRdb's table, derived via immunoSEQ multiplex PCR, lists solely in-frame clones and lacks some. There are over 350,000 clones in the sample; about 14% occur only once, and under 0.02% lies in the top ten. The material sequenced was naive CD4+ T cells from blood. The receptor source for this set is a woman younger than 30 in good health.

The rearrangement links TRBV25-1 to TRBJ2-7; a possible D gene is TRBD2 (5 bases). CDR1 is MGHDK and CDR2 is SYGVNS in the germline V gene. The CDR3 contains 13 residues. Trimming pared 4 bases from V and 1 base from J, leaving 8 bases between. The CDR3: CASSVRTSYEQYF. The CDR3 DNA reads as TGTGCCAGCAGTGTACGGACTTCCTACGAGCAGTACTTC.

The rearrangement uses TRBV23-1 and TRBJ1-5, with 12 bases matching TRBD1. TRBV23-1 is an ORF for which the function is uncertain. The CDR3 has 19 amino acids. Unmatched junction bases numbered 14, after V lost 8 bases and J lost 0 bases. CDR3 bases: TGCGCCAGCGCCCAAAAACCGGGACAGGGGGCGAATAGCAATCAGCCCCAGCATTTT. Translating gives CASAQKPGQGANSNQPQHF.

The rearrangement joins TRBV14 to TRBJ2-1; maybe TRBD1 (5 bases). Germline values: CDR1 SGHDN, CDR2 FVKESK. Trimming stripped 4 bases from V and 6 bases from J, with 16 bases between. The CDR3 sequence is 15 residues long. CDR3 bases: TGTGCCAGCAGCCTTCTTGGGGCAGGGTTCAATGAGCAGTTCTTC. Its protein product is CASSLLGAGFNEQFF.

This clone was observed a handful of times. This chain links TRBV7-9 with TRBJ2-7; the match to TRBD1 covers 8 bases. Germline V gene sequence: CDR1 SEHNR, CDR2 FQNEAQ (reference sequence). V shed 5 bases, J shed 0 bases, and the junction held 12 bases outside the gene matches. This CDR3 is built from 17 residues. In DNA, the CDR3 is TGTGCCAGCAGCCCGGGGACAGGCCCCGCTAGCTCCTACGAGCAGTACTTC. Its translation: CASSPGTGPASSYEQYF. Full variable domain (missing parts from reference TRBV7-9 and TRBJ2-7): DTGVSQNPRHKITKRGQNVTFRCDPISEHNRLYWYRQTLGQGPEFLTYFQNEAQLEKSRLLSDRFSAERPKGSFSTLEIQRTEQGDSAMYLCASSPGTGPASSYEQYFGPGTRLTVT.

The CDR3 coding sequence is TGTGCCAGCAGAGGGGGACATCAAGAGACCCAGTACTTC. As protein: CASRGGHQETQYF. The V and J genes are TRBV5-4 and TRBJ2-5; maybe TRBD1 (6 bases). This CDR3 contains 13 residues. V dropped 5 bases and J dropped 2 bases, with 10 bases sitting between them. Germline V gives CDR1 SGHNT, CDR2 YYREEE (reference sequence).

The CDR3 nucleotides are TGTGCCAGCAGCGTAGCAATGTCGACAGGGAATGAGCAGTTCTTC. This translates into CASSVAMSTGNEQFF. The chain has TRBV9 and TRBJ2-1; TRBD1 agrees at 7 bases. Germline CDR1 reads SGDLS; CDR2 reads YYNGEE. V dropped 0 bases and J dropped 7; count of bases not matched to a gene: 7. The length of the CDR3 is 15 residues.

The DNA of the CDR3 is TGTGCCACCAGCAGAGCCTGGGACAGGGGAAGGGATGGCTACACCTTC. It codes for CATSRAWDRGRDGYTF. The genes are TRBV15 and TRBJ1-2; TRBD1 matches at 10 bases. J lost 6 bases, V lost 1 base, and 8 bases had no gene match. Per germline, CDR1 LNHNV and CDR2 YYDKDF (reference sequence). This CDR3 spans 16 amino acids.

The chain links TRBV14 to TRBJ1-2, with D perhaps TRBD1 (6 bases). Trimming pared 4 bases from V and 0 bases from J, leaving 12 bases between. Per the germline V gene, CDR1 is SGHDN and CDR2 is FVKESK. The CDR3 is 15 amino acids. This chain's CDR3 is CASSPRTATNYGYTF. CDR3 nucleotide sequence: TGTGCCAGCAGCCCCCGGACAGCTACTAACTATGGCTACACCTTC.

This chain links TRBV11-3 with TRBJ2-3; 10 bases map to TRBD1. Looked up from germline, CDR1 is SGHNT and CDR2 is YENEEA. V shed 5 bases, J shed 1 base, and the junction held 6 bases outside the gene matches. The CDR3 covers 16 residues. The CDR3 sequence: CASSADRGLRTDTQYF. CDR3 bases: TGTGCCAGCAGCGCTGACAGGGGGCTCCGCACAGATACGCAGTATTTT. Combining the CDR3 with reference TRBV11-3 and TRBJ2-3 gives the whole variable domain EAGVVQSPRYKIIEKKQPVAFWCNPISGHNTLYWYLQNLGQGPELLIRYENEEAVDDSQLPKDRFSAERLKGVDSTLKIQPAELGDSAVYLCASSADRGLRTDTQYFGPGTRLTVL.

Turning to this clone: This CDR3 is also generated by other DNA sequences in the sample. The genes are TRBV18 and TRBJ1-1; a weak D match, TRBD1 (6 bases). Trimming left V 8 bases short and J 1 base short, with 11 bases between. Germline V lookup: CDR1 KGHSH, CDR2 LQKENI. This CDR3 has 13 residues. For the CDR3, the DNA is TGTGCCAGCAGCTTAGGGGGGAACACTGAAGCTTTCTTT. Translation: CASSLGGNTEAFF.

This clone was counted between two and nine times. The V and J genes are TRBV30 and TRBJ1-5, with 9 bases lining up with TRBD1. CDR3 size: 14 residues. The ends lost 0 bases at V and 6 bases at J; junction bases unmatched: 3. Germline V CDR1 and CDR2: GTSNPN, SVGIG (reference sequence). The CDR3 protein is CAWSVTGGGQPQHF. CDR3 coding DNA: TGTGCCTGGAGTGTTACAGGGGGCGGTCAGCCCCAGCATTTT.

The rearrangement joins TRBV18 to TRBJ2-6; 7 bases line up with TRBD1. Trimming removed 6 bases from V and 2 bases from J; junction bases left unmatched: 13. Looked up from germline, CDR1 is KGHSH and CDR2 is LQKENI. This CDR3 region has 18 residues. The CDR3 protein is CASSPRGEGAAGANVLTF. In DNA form, the CDR3 reads TGTGCCAGCTCCCCAAGGGGAGAGGGGGCAGCTGGGGCCAACGTCCTGACTTTC. The full variable domain, its missing parts supplied by reference TRBV18 and TRBJ2-6, is NAGVMQNPRHLVRRRGQEARLRCSPMKGHSHVYWYRQLPEEGLKFMVYLQKENIIDESGMPKERFSAEFPKEGPSILRIQQVVRGDSAAYFCASSPRGEGAAGANVLTFGAGSRLTVL.

Only a few counts were recorded for this clone. CDR3 bases: TGTGCCAGCAGCCACGACCCCTGGTTAGCGGGATCCTACGAGCAGTACTTC. Translated: CASSHDPWLAGSYEQYF. The chain carries TRBV14 and TRBJ2-7; the match to TRBD2 covers 8 bases. The CDR3 contains 17 residues. V was clipped by 3 bases and J by 1 base; unmatched bases: 11. The germline CDR1 and CDR2 sequences are SGHDN and FVKESK.

There are a few counts of this clone. The gene calls are TRBV14 and TRBJ2-1; no definite D call. The CDR3 spans 13 residues. Germline V lookup: CDR1 SGHDN, CDR2 FVKESK. The V gene lost 2 bases and the J gene lost 10 bases, with 12 bases spanning the gap. The CDR3: CASSQLDSREQFF. CDR3 bases: TGTGCCAGCAGCCAACTAGACTCACGGGAGCAGTTCTTC.

The gene calls are TRBV29-1 and TRBJ1-1, with D maybe TRBD1 (6 bases). The CDR3 runs 14 residues. Germline-derived CDR1 and CDR2 are SQVTM and ANQGSEA. V was trimmed by 4 bases and J by 1 base, leaving 13 bases between them. Here the CDR3 reads CSVVRTVANTEAFF. The CDR3, as DNA: TGCAGCGTTGTTAGGACAGTGGCGAACACTGAAGCTTTCTTT.

This clone was counted only a few times. The chain employs TRBV29-1 and TRBJ1-4, with 7 bases identical to TRBD1. The CDR3 loop spans 13 amino acids. Trimming took 7 bases from V and 2 from J; bases not matched to a gene: 4. The V gene's germline CDR1 is SQVTM and CDR2 ANQGSEA. The CDR3 DNA reads TGCAGCGCCCTGGACAGGACTAATGAAAAACTGTTTTTT. Protein sequence: CSALDRTNEKLFF.

The chain has TRBV11-2 and TRBJ2-1; the D is unclear. Germline loops: CDR1 SGHAT, CDR2 FQNNGV. The V end was cut by 1 base, the J end by 4 bases, with 8 bases between. This CDR3 spans 14 amino acids. For the CDR3, the DNA is TGTGCCAGCAGCTTAGTCCCCGTTTACAATGAGCAGTTCTTC. This encodes CASSLVPVYNEQFF. Full variable domain (rest looked up from reference TRBV11-2 and TRBJ2-1): EAGVAQSPRYKIIEKRQSVAFWCNPISGHATLYWYQQILGQGPKLLIQFQNNGVVDDSQLPKDRFSAERLKGVDSTLKIQPAKLEDSAVYLCASSLVPVYNEQFFGPGTRLTVL.

This sequence joins TRBV10-3 and TRBJ1-5; D possibly corresponds to TRBD1 (5 bases). CDR1 is ENHRY, CDR2 SYGVKD, per germline. Deletions cut 0 bases from V and 4 bases from J, with 10 bases between. This CDR3 comprises 15 residues. The CDR3 sequence is CAISESGGGNQPQHF. The CDR3 nucleotides are TGTGCCATCAGTGAGTCGGGCGGGGGAAATCAGCCCCAGCATTTT.

The gene calls are TRBV30 and TRBJ1-5, with D possibly TRBD1 on 5 matching bases. The germline V gene has CDR1 GTSNPN and CDR2 SVGIG (reference sequence). Trimming took 3 bases from V and 8 from J, leaving 14 bases between them. The CDR3 is 13 amino acids. The chain's CDR3 is CAWSGGVEKPQHF. CDR3 in DNA: TGTGCCTGGAGCGGGGGGGTGGAAAAGCCCCAGCATTTT.